The subject of this entry is one T cell receptor (beta chain). The data were taken from a study of cytotoxic CD8 clonotypes in ibrutinib-treated CLL. The germline CDR1 and CDR2 sequences are SQVTM and ANQGSEA. Trimming stripped 4 bases from V and 3 bases from J, with 6 bases between. This CDR3 region has 11 residues. Profiled with immunoSEQ multiplex PCR; TCRdb holds only in-frame clones, not every one. Of about 50,000 clones detected, 50% to 70% appear once; the ten largest clones hold 24%. Here the sequenced sample was PBMCs, taken at disease progression, from a patient treated with ibrutinib. The rearrangement links TRBV29-1 to TRBJ1-2; perhaps TRBD1 as D (5 bases). The TCR was taken from a human donor with chronic lymphocytic leukemia. The CDR3 reads CSVGDDYGYTF. In DNA form, the CDR3 reads TGCAGCGTTGGGGACGACTATGGCTACACCTTC. The full variable domain, in which reference TRBV29-1 and TRBJ1-2 provide the parts outside the CDR3, is SAVISQKPSRDICQRGTSLTIQCQVDSQVTMMFWYRQQPGQSLTLIATANQGSEATYESGFVIDKFPISRPNLTFSTLTVSNMSPEDSSIYLCSVGDDYGYTFGSGTRLTVV.